This T cell receptor beta chain was sequenced for a study of T cell changes during pregnancy in multiple sclerosis (dated by TCRdb to the late 2010s). Background on the whole study: Changes in the T cell repertoire over the course of pregnancy were examined in this study in women with multiple sclerosis.

Concerning this clone: The specificity of this receptor is unknown. Per-base quality was not reported, and no clone a single base away is much larger than it.

CDR1 is given as MDHEN and CDR2 as SYDVKM, both from the germline V gene. The CDR3 starts with the cysteine, ends with the phenylalanine, and has 15 residues. Only the CDR3 part of the read is kept: 45 bases, read in frame from the first base. Trimming takes 6 bases off V and 8 bases off J; junction bases not matched to a gene: 10. Library creation used the immunoSEQ multiplex PCR assay. TCRdb mirrors the immuneACCESS table, restricted to in-frame sequences. Some clones are absent from its copies; in checked studies, under half trace to an unresolved V gene, and the reason for the others is unknown. The sample table shows tens of thousands of clones, and just over 90% are seen once. Jointly, the top ten make up approximately 4% of the sample.

The sequences come from CD8+ T cells from peripheral blood mononuclear cells, collected after pregnancy. The sequence was collected from a female donor with multiple sclerosis, enrolled in a pregnancy study. This chain is built from TRBV28 and TRBJ1-4, and 9 junctional nucleotides match TRBD1. At the DNA level, the sequence is TGTGCCAGCAGCTCCGGGACAGGGCTTCGGGAAAAACTGTTTTTT. Translation gives CASSSGTGLREKLFF.